This entry concerns a single T cell receptor (beta chain). It lacks a known antigen. No much larger clone is present one base from it, and per-base qualities are unavailable. The same CDR3 arises from other DNA sequences in this sample as well. Each collaborating institution followed its own protocols to collect whole blood in K2EDTA tubes. Collaborator samples were shipped for TCRbeta analysis as frozen whole blood, isolated PBMCs, or DNA extracted from either sample type. TCRbeta CDR3 regions were amplified from genomic DNA by means of the immunoSEQ Assay, a bias-controlled multiplex PCR. Processing in the source paper ran as follows. Within the assay, amplification of reference gene primers was used to estimate how many nucleated cells each sample contained. Sequence reads were collapsed and filtered to measure the absolute abundance of every unique TCRbeta CDR3 rearrangement. For each sample, productive Simpson clonality was calculated as the square root of Simpson's diversity index over productive rearrangements. Entries here come from immuneACCESS through TCRdb and include only in-frame sequences with V and J called. Some clones fail to appear in such tables; in the studies checked, an unresolved V gene covers under half of the shortfall, and the cause of the remainder is unknown. That table furnishes V, J and clone size, whereas the DNA furnished D and trimming. The sample yields 70,000 to 95,000 clones; about 82% were counted once. Around a quarter of the sample is taken by the ten largest.

The data are from a study of blood T cell repertoires in COVID-19 (dated by TCRdb to 2018 to 2020). Study-level background: Samples covering the acute and convalescent phases of COVID-19 were provided by collaborators in the United States, Italy and Spain. The prospective study material was composed of cDNA or gDNA derived from T cells, B-cell-depleted T cells, or PBMCs. Deeply sampled blood TCRbeta repertoires from subjects exposed to, actively infected with, or recovered from COVID-19 were included in the dataset. The repertoires were released in a freely available public database meant as a resource for research on the immune response to SARS-CoV-2. The samples were drawn from two sources: the first 160 participants of the ongoing ImmuneRACE study, and 1,000 to 1,500 subjects contributed by 6 global collaborators. A de-identified subject ID, COVID-19 status, age in years and sex were almost always included in the sample metadata. HLA class I and class II types, where available, came from metadata supplied by the sample provider rather than from assay-based typing.

On the study overall, not on this receptor specifically: The amount of clinical and demographic metadata varied by source and participant and was provided uncurated.

The CDR3 runs 14 amino acids, cysteine and phenylalanine included. Here the CDR3 DNA is all that survives: 42 bases in frame from base 1. The germline V gene specifies SNHLY as CDR1 and FYNNEI as CDR2. V drops 3 bases and J drops 2 bases, leaving 10 bases in between. The origin of this receptor is a human donor in a cohort sampled during active COVID-19. The V and J segments used are TRBV2 and TRBJ1-1; too little of a D gene remains to name it. Sequenced input: peripheral blood. CDR3 sequence: CASSEVGRNTEAFF. The sequenced DNA: TGTGCCAGCAGTGAGGTCGGGAGAAACACTGAAGCTTTCTTT.